This T cell receptor beta chain appears in the sequencing data of a study of PD-L1 blockade in urothelial cancer. Turning to the study itself: Patients initiated atezolizumab in about 2014 at 1,200 mg intravenously every 3 weeks. Males with bladder-origin urothelial cancer constituted about nine tenths of the roughly 29 patients. Samples of blood were analyzed 3 weeks (second dose) and 6 weeks after treatment start. General observations from the study: Pretreatment blood TCR clonality under the median forecast improved survival.

Remarks on this clone: Its antigen remains unidentified.

This CDR3 contains 18 residues. Trimming cost V 2 bases and J 0 bases, with 14 bases left between them. Looked up from germline, CDR1 is KGHSH and CDR2 is LQKENI. Profiled with immunoSEQ multiplex PCR; TCRdb holds only in-frame clones, not every one. The sample carries about 84,000 clones, approximately 90% recorded once. The sample here was PBMCs, taken around atezolizumab (anti-PD-L1) treatment. The receptor was derived from a man aged 60 to 75 with urothelial cancer. The chain joins TRBV18 to TRBJ2-6, with TRBD2 as a possible D gene (5 bases). CDR3 DNA: TGTGCCAGCTCACCAAGGGAGACATTTACCTCTGGGGCCAACGTCCTGACTTTC. This gives the protein CASSPRETFTSGANVLTF.